What follows are 32 T cell receptor beta chains derived from one specimen sequenced in a study of shared clonotypes between healthy human individuals. Here immunoSEQ multiplex PCR was the method, and the copy in TCRdb shows in-frame clones only, minus some. In the table there are approximately 940,000 clones, 76% of which are singletons. The material sequenced was memory CD4+ T cells sorted from blood. Specified subset: CD45RA-negative fraction. These receptors were obtained from a man younger than 35 in good health.

The CDR3 loop is CAWSVPGGGPGDTQYF. CDR3 nucleotides: TGTGCCTGGAGTGTACCAGGGGGGGGGCCAGGAGATACGCAGTATTTT. V is TRBV30 and J is TRBJ2-3, with D perhaps given as TRBD1 or TRBD2 (7 bases each). Germline assignment: CDR1 GTSNPN and CDR2 SVGIG (reference sequence). V lost 0 bases to trimming and J lost 5 bases, with 18 bases between them. The CDR3 has 16 amino acids.

The chain combines TRBV18 with TRBJ1-4; 8 bases fit TRBD1. The CDR3 has 14 amino acids. Per the germline V gene, CDR1 is KGHSH and CDR2 is LQKENI. Losses at the gene ends were 3 bases for V and 6 bases for J; bases not matched to a gene: 3. CDR3 in DNA: TGTGCCAGCTCACCTAACAGGGGGTATGAAAAACTGTTTTTT. It encodes CASSPNRGYEKLFF.

This clone was picked up many times. The chain combines TRBV6-7 with TRBJ2-3; 11 nucleotides agree with TRBD1. TRBV6-7 is treated as an ORF (open reading frame) with a function not yet certain. The CDR3 has 16 amino acids. V lost 7 bases, J lost 2 bases, and 8 bases stayed unmatched. The CDR3 DNA reads as TGTGCCAGCACCTACCGGGACAGGGGGTACACAGATACGCAGTATTTT. This codes for CASTYRDRGYTDTQYF.

The rearrangement uses TRBV5-1 and TRBJ1-1; 7 nucleotides agree with TRBD1. J gave up 1 base and V 5 bases, and 5 bases lay outside the gene matches. The length of the CDR3 is 14 residues. Germline loops: CDR1 SGHRS, CDR2 YFSETQ. As DNA, the CDR3 is TGCGCCAGCAGGCGGGACAGCCCGAACACTGAAGCTTTCTTT. Translating it yields CASRRDSPNTEAFF.

Written as DNA, the CDR3 is TGTGCCAGTAGTATTTACCCCTTGGGCACTGAAGCTTTCTTT. It translates to CASSIYPLGTEAFF. The chain uses TRBV19 and TRBJ1-1, with D unclear. Germline V gene lookup returns CDR1 LNHDA and CDR2 SQIVND (reference sequence). V lost 3 bases and J lost 4, with 12 bases in between. The CDR3 contains 14 residues.

The rearrangement uses TRBV2 and TRBJ1-4, with D possibly TRBD1 on 5 matching bases. With 4 bases removed from V and 13 bases from J, the gap between germline ends came to 16 bases. The CDR3 sequence is 13 residues long. In germline, CDR1 is SNHLY, CDR2 FYNNEI. The CDR3: CASSVGSGGTLFF. The CDR3 DNA reads as TGTGCCAGCAGTGTTGGAAGCGGAGGGACACTGTTTTTT.

This clone has just a few counts. The rearrangement links TRBV15 to TRBJ2-2; no reliable D call. V lost 5 bases, J lost 4 bases, and 20 bases lay in between. Germline V CDR1 and CDR2: LNHNV, YYDKDF (reference sequence). The CDR3 consists of 17 residues. CDR3 DNA: TGTGCCACCAGCGGCCGACTTCTTGGGTCAGGCACCGGGGAGCTGTTTTTT. This sequence encodes CATSGRLLGSGTGELFF.

The gene calls are TRBV7-6 and TRBJ1-1; D is perhaps TRBD1 (6 bases). CDR1 SGHVS and CDR2 FNYEAQ come from the germline V gene. V lost 5 bases to trimming and J lost 0 bases, with 16 bases between them. The CDR3 totals 16 residues. The CDR3: CASSATLTGLNTEAFF. CDR3 nucleotide sequence: TGTGCCAGCAGCGCGACCCTGACAGGACTGAACACTGAAGCTTTCTTT.

The rearrangement joins TRBV7-2 to TRBJ2-7, with 7 bases fitting TRBD1. V shed 6 bases, J shed 0 bases, and the junction held 5 bases outside the gene matches. Looked up from germline, CDR1 is SGHTA and CDR2 is FQGNSA. This CDR3 is 14 amino acids long. The CDR3 spells CASREGGSSYEQYF. CDR3 nucleotide sequence: TGTGCCAGCAGAGAAGGGGGCTCCTCCTACGAGCAGTACTTC.

The genes are TRBV6-5 and TRBJ2-3; no clear D. Germline V CDR1 and CDR2: MNHEY, SVGAGI. This CDR3 region has 14 residues. V dropped 5 bases and J dropped 3 bases, with 12 bases sitting between them. CDR3 coding DNA: TGTGCCAGCAGTCTCGGACCCTATACAGATACGCAGTATTTT. Translating it yields CASSLGPYTDTQYF.

This chain uses TRBV28 with TRBJ1-6, with 9 bases fitting TRBD1. The junction had 11 bases not matched to a gene; V was cut back by 5 bases and J by 9 bases. Germline CDR1 MDHEN, CDR2 SYDVKM. The CDR3 covers 16 residues. The CDR3 loop is CASSLFGQGPSSPLHF. The CDR3 region has the DNA TGTGCCAGCAGTCTCTTCGGACAGGGGCCATCTTCACCCCTCCACTTT.

This rearrangement joins TRBV6-1 to TRBJ2-7; 8 nucleotides match TRBD1. The CDR3 spans 16 residues. V shed 4 bases, J shed 4 bases, and the junction held 12 bases outside the gene matches. Germline V CDR1 and CDR2: MNHNS, SASEGT. CDR3 protein: CASSGENRDRRYEQYF. The DNA of the CDR3 is TGTGCCAGCAGTGGGGAGAACCGGGACAGGAGATACGAGCAGTACTTC.

V usage is TRBV5-8 and J usage is TRBJ1-1, with D uncertain. Germline V CDR1 and CDR2: SGHTS, YDEGEE. Trimming cost V 2 bases and J 3 bases, with 5 bases left between them. This CDR3 spans 12 amino acids. The CDR3 region is CASSFWYTEAFF. The CDR3 DNA sequence: TGTGCCAGCAGCTTCTGGTACACTGAAGCTTTCTTT.

Written as DNA, the CDR3 is TGTGCCAGCAGTGGGACTAGCGGGAGTTTTAATACGCAGTATTTT. It encodes CASSGTSGSFNTQYF. The chain recombines TRBV2 with TRBJ2-3, with 13 bases identical to TRBD2. The length of the CDR3 is 15 residues. The V and J ends lost 4 bases and 7 bases, in that order; junction bases with no gene match: 5. CDR1 SNHLY and CDR2 FYNNEI come from the germline V gene.

In its sample, this clone was seen once. The gene calls are TRBV18 and TRBJ2-3; 10 bases map to TRBD2. Germline CDR1 and CDR2: KGHSH and LQKENI. The CDR3 loop spans 16 amino acids. The ends lost 3 bases at V and 0 bases at J; junction bases unmatched: 3. The CDR3 protein is CASSPYSGGSTDTQYF. The DNA for the CDR3 is TGTGCCAGCTCACCCTATAGCGGGGGGAGCACAGATACGCAGTATTTT.

Of note for this clone: Other DNA sequences of this sample code for an identical CDR3. The chain joins TRBV11-2 to TRBJ2-7; D remains ambiguous. This CDR3 has 11 amino acids. V lost 1 base and J 7 bases, leaving 5 bases between the germline ends. Germline assignment: CDR1 SGHAT and CDR2 FQNNGV. This CDR3 reads CASSLGSEQYF. The CDR3 bases are TGTGCCAGCAGCTTAGGCAGTGAGCAGTACTTC.

The chain recombines TRBV7-2 with TRBJ2-3; TRBD2 aligns across 7 bases. Germline V CDR1 and CDR2: SGHTA, FQGNSA. This CDR3 region has 16 residues. V dropped 1 base and J dropped 3; count of bases not matched to a gene: 7. CDR3 loop: CASSLERTSVTDTQYF. For the CDR3, the DNA is TGTGCCAGCAGCTTAGAGCGGACTAGTGTGACAGATACGCAGTATTTT.

The V call is TRBV6-1, the J call TRBJ1-1; possible D gene TRBD1, 5 bases. The V end lost 4 bases, the J end lost 0 bases, and 9 bases lay between the germline ends. There are 14 residues in the CDR3. Germline loops: CDR1 MNHNS, CDR2 SASEGT. CDR3 residues: CASSVQALNTEAFF. The DNA of the CDR3 is TGTGCCAGCAGTGTACAGGCGCTGAACACTGAAGCTTTCTTT.

The V and J genes are TRBV6-4 and TRBJ2-2; D possibly matches TRBD1 or TRBD2 (6 bases each). Looked up from germline, CDR1 is MRHNA and CDR2 is SNTAGT. Trimming took 8 bases from V and 3 from J, leaving 13 bases between them. The CDR3 has 14 amino acids. This chain's CDR3 is CASRRGADTGELFF. The CDR3 bases are TGTGCCAGCCGGAGGGGGGCTGACACCGGGGAGCTGTTTTTT.

This clone was seen a few times. The V call is TRBV5-5, the J call TRBJ2-1, with D perhaps matching TRBD2 (7 bases). V shed 4 bases and J shed 14 bases, with 13 bases lying between them. Germline CDR1 and CDR2: SGHKS and YYEKEE (reference sequence). The CDR3 totals 11 residues. The CDR3 coding sequence is TGTGCCAGCAGCCTTTCGGGGGGCGAGTTCTTC. It specifies CASSLSGGEFF.

The chain combines TRBV4-1 with TRBJ1-2; unclear D gene. The germline V and J ends were trimmed by 0 bases and 4 bases, with 6 bases remaining between them. This CDR3 has 13 amino acids. Looked up from germline, CDR1 is MGHRA and CDR2 is YSYEKL. The CDR3 loop is CASSQDGIYGYTF. DNA for the CDR3: TGCGCCAGCAGCCAAGACGGCATCTATGGCTACACCTTC.

Note on this clone: The sample carries other DNA sequences with the same CDR3. The V gene is TRBV6-5, the J gene TRBJ2-7, with 7 nucleotides matching TRBD1. The CDR3 has 13 amino acids. Germline CDR1 is MNHEY and CDR2 is SVGAGI. J gave up 2 bases and V 6 bases, and 4 bases lay outside the gene matches. In nucleotides, the CDR3 is TGTGCCAGCAGCCGACAGGGAACCTACGAGCAGTACTTC. It codes for CASSRQGTYEQYF.

This clone was seen a few times. This rearrangement joins TRBV5-6 to TRBJ1-2; possibly TRBD1 for D (6 bases). This CDR3 is built from 17 residues. V was shortened by 1 base and J by 0 bases, with 16 bases between the two germline ends. CDR1 and CDR2 from the germline V gene are SGHDT and YYEEEE. CDR3 coding DNA: TGTGCCAGCAGCTTGTCAGAACAGGGCGCGCCTAACTATGGCTACACCTTC. It translates to CASSLSEQGAPNYGYTF.

The rearrangement joins TRBV18 to TRBJ2-5; 7 nucleotides match TRBD2. Germline CDR1 is KGHSH and CDR2 is LQKENI. V shed 3 bases and J 1 base; nucleotides not matched to a gene: 2. This CDR3 contains 14 residues. In DNA, the CDR3 is TGTGCCAGCTCACCGGGACTAATCCAAGAGACCCAGTACTTC. It encodes CASSPGLIQETQYF.

The chain recombines TRBV20-1 with TRBJ2-7; D remains ambiguous. The germline CDR1 and CDR2 sequences are DFQATT and SNEGSKA (reference sequence). The CDR3 contains 11 residues. CDR3 DNA: TGCAGCGTCCGTGAGGAGTATGAGCAGTACTTC. Translating gives CSVREEYEQYF.

The chain combines TRBV19 with TRBJ2-1; 11 bases are shared with TRBD1. CDR1 LNHDA and CDR2 SQIVND come from the germline V gene (reference sequence). V trimming: 5 bases; J trimming: 7 bases; junction bases outside the gene matches: 10. The CDR3 is 16 residues long. The CDR3 here is CASSAFRTGGRNEQFF. The CDR3 DNA follows: TGTGCCAGTAGTGCATTTCGGACAGGGGGCAGGAATGAGCAGTTCTTC.

The chain carries TRBV7-6 and TRBJ2-5; D assignment may be TRBD1 or TRBD2 (5 bases each). The CDR3 consists of 14 residues. The germline V gene encodes CDR1 SGHVS and CDR2 FNYEAQ. V was cut by 6 bases and J by 2 bases, with 13 bases left in between. CDR3 bases: TGTGCCAGCAGTTCGGGACGGGGACAAGAGACCCAGTACTTC. Encoded protein: CASSSGRGQETQYF.

The genes are TRBV4-1 and TRBJ1-2; tentative D call: TRBD1 (5 bases). In germline, CDR1 is MGHRA, CDR2 YSYEKL. The germline V and J ends were trimmed by 0 bases and 4 bases, with 12 bases remaining between them. This CDR3 comprises 15 residues. CDR3 sequence reads: CASSQEQATLYGYTF. CDR3 in DNA: TGCGCCAGCAGCCAAGAACAGGCCACTCTCTATGGCTACACCTTC.

This clone has a handful of counts. The rearrangement joins TRBV27 to TRBJ2-7; the match to TRBD1 covers 12 bases. The V segment lost 7 bases and the J segment 5 bases; nucleotides outside the gene matches: 9. The V gene's germline CDR1 is MNHEY and CDR2 SMNVEV (reference sequence). CDR3 length: 15 residues. The CDR3 sequence is CASKKRDRGQDEQYF. In nucleotides, the CDR3 is TGTGCCAGCAAAAAGAGGGACAGGGGGCAGGACGAGCAGTACTTC.

The chain is built from TRBV28 and TRBJ1-2, with D unresolved. This CDR3 is 16 amino acids long. The V gene lost 7 bases and the J gene lost 2 bases, with 20 bases spanning the gap. Germline CDR1 MDHEN, CDR2 SYDVKM. The CDR3 coding sequence is TGTGCCAGCAAGACTCCCGGTCAGGCATTCAACTATGGCTACACCTTC. Protein: CASKTPGQAFNYGYTF.

This clone has only a few counts. The chain couples TRBV6-7 to TRBJ1-1, with D uncertain. TRBV6-7 is placed among ORFs of uncertain function. This CDR3 comprises 12 residues. Trimming pared 7 bases from V and 0 bases from J, leaving 6 bases between. In DNA form, the CDR3 reads TGTGCCAGCAATCAAATGAACACTGAAGCTTTCTTT. It translates to CASNQMNTEAFF.

This clone was picked up a small number of times. The chain recombines TRBV15 with TRBJ1-1, with 7 nucleotides matching TRBD1. Looked up from germline, CDR1 is LNHNV and CDR2 is YYDKDF (reference sequence). CDR3 length equals 14 residues. V shed 5 bases and J 5 bases; nucleotides not matched to a gene: 8. The CDR3 DNA is TGTGCCACCAGCGGACGGGACAGTTTGACTGAAGCTTTCTTT. Translated, it gives CATSGRDSLTEAFF.